The sequence of this TCR beta chain was determined in a study of sequential checkpoint blockade in melanoma. At the level of the study: DNA from 91 pretreatment tumor samples underwent TCRβ immunosequencing.

Sequenced by immunoSEQ multiplex PCR; TCRdb stores in-frame clones only, minus some. The sample holds under 7,000 clones; roughly 21% are singletons and the top ten take about 16%. This clone has ten or more counts. Its antigen is currently unknown. Findings and caveats of the study: About 30 times likelier clinical benefit followed increased tumor T-cell fraction and clonality. Tumor T-cell fraction and clonality correlated with PD-L1 and CD8+ counts.

The sample's treatment: randomized to nivolumab then ipilimumab (arm A) or the reverse (arm B). Germline V gene sequence: CDR1 SGDLS, CDR2 YYNGEE. There are 14 residues in the CDR3. V dropped 0 bases and J dropped 5 bases, with 9 bases sitting between them. The V call is TRBV9, the J call TRBJ2-1; no clear D. This specimen consisted of tumor tissue (inferred from file names), obtained from a patient given nivolumab and ipilimumab in sequence. This receptor was identified in a human donor with melanoma. The CDR3 DNA reads TGTGCCAGCAGCGTAGTTCTGACAAACAATGAGCAGTTCTTC. Translating it yields CASSVVLTNNEQFF.